This TCR beta chain was retrieved from a study of shared T cell receptors in the human thymus. The CDR3 covers 16 residues. V gave up 5 bases and J gave up 5 bases; unmatched junction bases: 14. Germline-derived CDR1 and CDR2 are SGHTA and FQGNSA. Profiled with immunoSEQ multiplex PCR; TCRdb holds only in-frame clones, not every one. The sample holds over 350,000 clones, 95% seen once. The sample consisted of thymocytes. V gene TRBV7-2 combines with J gene TRBJ2-5, with 7 bases matching TRBD2. The receptor comes from a human donor. CDR3 DNA: TGTGCCAGCAGCCCCGTCGGGGCGGGAGTGGCGGAGACCCAGTACTTC. Its translation: CASSPVGAGVAETQYF.